This TCR beta chain emerged from a study of blood T cell repertoires in COVID-19. Followed over time, Seattle patients had been enrolled while infection was active. The data were produced by immunoSEQ multiplex PCR, yet TCRdb's version contains in-frame clones alone and is incomplete. This repertoire shows 250,000 to 350,000 clones, just under 90% found once; its top ten account for roughly 6.1%. V shed 2 bases and J 4 bases; nucleotides not matched to a gene: 5. CDR1 and CDR2 (germline): MNHEY, SMNVEV (reference sequence). The CDR3 consists of 15 residues. Sample: peripheral blood. This sequence originates from a woman aged 45-60 years with COVID-19, enrolled during active disease. The chain carries TRBV27 and TRBJ2-5; 9 nucleotides agree with TRBD1. CDR3 loop: CASSLEGQGTETQYF. The CDR3 DNA sequence: TGTGCCAGCAGTTTAGAAGGACAGGGGACAGAGACCCAGTACTTC.